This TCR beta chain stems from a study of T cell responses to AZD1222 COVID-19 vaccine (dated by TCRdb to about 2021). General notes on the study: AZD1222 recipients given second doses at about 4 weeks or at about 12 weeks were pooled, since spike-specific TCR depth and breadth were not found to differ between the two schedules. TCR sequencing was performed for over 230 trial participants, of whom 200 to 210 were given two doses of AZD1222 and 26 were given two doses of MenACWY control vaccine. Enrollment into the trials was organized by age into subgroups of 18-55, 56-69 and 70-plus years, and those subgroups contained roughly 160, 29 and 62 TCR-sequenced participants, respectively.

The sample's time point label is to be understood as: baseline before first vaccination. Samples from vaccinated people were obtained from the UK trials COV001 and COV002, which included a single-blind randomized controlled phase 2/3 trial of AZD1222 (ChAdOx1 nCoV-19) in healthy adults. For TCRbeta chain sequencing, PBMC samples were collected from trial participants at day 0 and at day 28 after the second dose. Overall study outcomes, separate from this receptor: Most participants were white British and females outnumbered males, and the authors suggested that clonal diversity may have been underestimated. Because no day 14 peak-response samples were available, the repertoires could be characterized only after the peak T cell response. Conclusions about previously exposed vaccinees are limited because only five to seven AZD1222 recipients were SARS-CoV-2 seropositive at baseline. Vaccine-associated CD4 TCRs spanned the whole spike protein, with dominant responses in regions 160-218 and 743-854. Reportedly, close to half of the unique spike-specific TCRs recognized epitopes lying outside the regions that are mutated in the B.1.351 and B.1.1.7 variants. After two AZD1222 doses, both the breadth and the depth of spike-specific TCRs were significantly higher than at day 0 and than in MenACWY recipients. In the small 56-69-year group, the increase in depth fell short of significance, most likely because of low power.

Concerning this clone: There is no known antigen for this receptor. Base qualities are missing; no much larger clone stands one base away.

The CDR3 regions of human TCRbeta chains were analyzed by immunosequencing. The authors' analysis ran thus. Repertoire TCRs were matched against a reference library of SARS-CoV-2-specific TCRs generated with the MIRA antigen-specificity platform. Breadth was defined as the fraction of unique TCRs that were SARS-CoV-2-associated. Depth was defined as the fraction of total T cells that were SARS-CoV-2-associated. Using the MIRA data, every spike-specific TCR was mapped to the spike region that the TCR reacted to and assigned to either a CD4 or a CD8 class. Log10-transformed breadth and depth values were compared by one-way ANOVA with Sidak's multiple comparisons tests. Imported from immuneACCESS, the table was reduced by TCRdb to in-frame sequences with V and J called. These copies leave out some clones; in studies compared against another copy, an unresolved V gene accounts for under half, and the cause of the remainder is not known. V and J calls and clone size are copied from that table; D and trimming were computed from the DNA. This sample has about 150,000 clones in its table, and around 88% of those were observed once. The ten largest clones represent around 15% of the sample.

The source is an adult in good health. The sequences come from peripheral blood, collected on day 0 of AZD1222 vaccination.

The CDR3 amino acid sequence is: CASGAREQYF. Read as DNA, the sequence is TGTGCCAGCGGCGCACGCGAGCAGTACTTC. The rearranged segments are TRBV2 and TRBJ2-7; too little of a D gene remains to name it. CDR1 SNHLY and CDR2 FYNNEI are derived from the germline V gene. The CDR3 covers 10 residues, taking in both the cysteine and the phenylalanine. Only the CDR3 region is kept as DNA, spanning 30 bases read in frame from base 1. Cut back by 8 bases and 6 bases, the V and J ends lie 8 bases apart.